These T cell receptor beta chains were read from a single sample in a study of beta chain features in type 1 diabetes. The table came from immunoSEQ multiplex PCR; TCRdb's copy has only in-frame clones and leaves some out. The data show some 240,000 clones, about a tenth seen once. Material: central memory CD4+ T cells from blood. The receptor source for this set is a man between 18 and 29 years old in good health. Both conserved end residues are part of each CDR3. D genes are given only for firm matches. Part of the rows lack a size; the others show once, few, many or a class for expanded clones.

clone size: few; J gene: TRBJ2-5; D gene: -; CDR3 length: 15; V gene: TRBV18; CDR3 protein: CASSPPSGSGETQYF; CDR3 DNA: TGTGCCAGCTCACCACCGTCCGGGAGCGGCGAGACCCAGTACTTC
clone size: few; J gene: TRBJ2-5; D gene: -; CDR3 length: 12; V gene: TRBV10-3; CDR3 protein: CAISGPQETQYF; CDR3 DNA: TGTGCCATCAGTGGCCCGCAAGAGACCCAGTACTTC
clone size: -; J gene: TRBJ2-3; D gene: -; CDR3 length: 15; V gene: TRBV6-6; CDR3 protein: CASSYALTSTDTQYF; CDR3 DNA: TGTGCCAGCAGTTACGCCCTAACTAGCACAGATACGCAGTATTTT
clone size: -; J gene: TRBJ1-4; D gene: -; CDR3 length: 15; V gene: TRBV9; CDR3 protein: CASSTHPQNNEKLFF; CDR3 DNA: TGTGCCAGCAGCACCCACCCGCAGAATAATGAAAAACTGTTTTTT
clone size: few; J gene: TRBJ2-7; D gene: -; CDR3 length: 14; V gene: TRBV5-1; CDR3 protein: CASSLAWNTYEQYF; CDR3 DNA: TGCGCCAGCAGCTTGGCGTGGAACACCTACGAGCAGTACTTC
clone size: -; J gene: TRBJ2-7; D gene: -; CDR3 length: 14; V gene: TRBV10-3; CDR3 protein: CAISESATIDEQYF; CDR3 DNA: TGTGCCATCAGTGAGTCAGCGACTATTGACGAGCAGTACTTC
clone size: -; J gene: TRBJ2-1; D gene: TRBD1; CDR3 length: 16; V gene: TRBV5-1; CDR3 protein: CASSLSATGGENEQFF; CDR3 DNA: TGCGCCAGCAGCTTAAGTGCGACAGGGGGCGAAAATGAGCAGTTCTTC
clone size: -; J gene: TRBJ2-1; D gene: TRBD2; CDR3 length: 17; V gene: TRBV2; CDR3 protein: CASSRTGPSGTYNEQFF; CDR3 DNA: TGTGCCAGCAGTAGGACAGGACCTAGCGGGACCTACAATGAGCAGTTCTTC
clone size: once; J gene: TRBJ2-6; D gene: -; CDR3 length: 15; V gene: TRBV5-1; CDR3 protein: CASSFRPSGANVLTF; CDR3 DNA: TGCGCCAGCAGTTTCCGACCCTCTGGGGCCAACGTCCTGACTTTC
clone size: few; J gene: TRBJ1-2; D gene: TRBD1; CDR3 length: 14; V gene: TRBV5-1; CDR3 protein: CASSPVGQGFGYTF; CDR3 DNA: TGCGCCAGCAGCCCGGTGGGACAGGGCTTTGGCTACACCTTC
clone size: -; J gene: TRBJ2-5; D gene: TRBD2; CDR3 length: 16; V gene: TRBV5-6; CDR3 protein: CASSSPGLAEGETQYF; CDR3 DNA: TGTGCCAGCAGCTCTCCGGGACTAGCGGAGGGGGAGACCCAGTACTTC
clone size: few; J gene: TRBJ2-5; D gene: -; CDR3 length: 14; V gene: TRBV5-1; CDR3 protein: CASSLEAGPKTQYF; CDR3 DNA: TGCGCCAGCAGCTTGGAGGCGGGTCCCAAGACCCAGTACTTC
clone size: -; J gene: TRBJ2-5; D gene: TRBD1; CDR3 length: 13; V gene: TRBV29-1; CDR3 protein: CSVDGQGEETQYF; CDR3 DNA: TGCAGCGTTGACGGGCAGGGGGAAGAGACCCAGTACTTC
clone size: few; J gene: TRBJ2-1; D gene: -; CDR3 length: 12; V gene: TRBV12-5; CDR3 protein: CASGLFTNEQFF; CDR3 DNA: TGTGCTAGTGGTCTATTCACCAATGAGCAGTTCTTC
clone size: -; J gene: TRBJ1-2; D gene: -; CDR3 length: 15; V gene: TRBV30; CDR3 protein: CAWTEDLAALYGYTF; CDR3 DNA: TGTGCCTGGACCGAAGACCTGGCGGCCCTCTATGGCTACACCTTC
clone size: -; J gene: TRBJ2-3; D gene: TRBD2; CDR3 length: 18; V gene: TRBV30; CDR3 protein: CAWSAWREGRRGTDTQYF; CDR3 DNA: TGTGCCTGGAGCGCATGGCGGGAGGGCCGACGGGGCACAGATACGCAGTATTTT
clone size: -; J gene: TRBJ2-2; D gene: -; CDR3 length: 14; V gene: TRBV5-4; CDR3 protein: CASSSAPDTGELFF; CDR3 DNA: TGTGCCAGCAGCTCAGCTCCCGACACCGGGGAGCTGTTTTTT
clone size: -; J gene: TRBJ1-3; D gene: -; CDR3 length: 14; V gene: TRBV7-6; CDR3 protein: CASSLGGSGNTIYF; CDR3 DNA: TGTGCCAGCAGCTTGGGCGGCTCTGGAAACACCATATATTTT
clone size: few; J gene: TRBJ2-1; D gene: TRBD2; CDR3 length: 15; V gene: TRBV4-3; CDR3 protein: CASSQDLAGGNEQFF; CDR3 DNA: TGCGCCAGCAGCCAAGATCTAGCGGGAGGCAATGAGCAGTTCTTC
clone size: few; J gene: TRBJ2-1; D gene: TRBD2; CDR3 length: 14; V gene: TRBV7-9; CDR3 protein: CASSFTSGSCEQFF; CDR3 DNA: TGTGCCAGCAGCTTTACTAGCGGGAGTTGTGAGCAGTTCTTC
clone size: -; J gene: TRBJ2-2; D gene: -; CDR3 length: 15; V gene: TRBV29-1; CDR3 protein: CSVGAGTRNTGELFF; CDR3 DNA: TGCAGCGTTGGGGCCGGGACACGGAACACCGGGGAGCTGTTTTTT
clone size: few; J gene: TRBJ2-3; D gene: -; CDR3 length: 14; V gene: TRBV11-2; CDR3 protein: CASSLGPTVDTQYF; CDR3 DNA: TGTGCCAGCAGCTTAGGACCCACCGTCGATACGCAGTATTTT
clone size: few; J gene: TRBJ2-7; D gene: TRBD2; CDR3 length: 15; V gene: TRBV7-2; CDR3 protein: CASSPGLAVAYEQYF; CDR3 DNA: TGTGCCAGCAGCCCGGGACTAGCGGTGGCCTACGAGCAGTACTTC
clone size: few; J gene: TRBJ2-5; D gene: TRBD1; CDR3 length: 14; V gene: TRBV6-1; CDR3 protein: CASRAGGGKETQYF; CDR3 DNA: TGTGCCAGCAGGGCAGGGGGCGGAAAGGAGACCCAGTACTTC
clone size: few; J gene: TRBJ2-3; D gene: -; CDR3 length: 16; V gene: TRBV7-7; CDR3 protein: CASSLQAGSSTDTQYF; CDR3 DNA: TGTGCCAGCAGCTTACAGGCAGGCTCTAGCACAGATACGCAGTATTTT
clone size: few; J gene: TRBJ2-5; D gene: -; CDR3 length: 14; V gene: TRBV18; CDR3 protein: CASSPRMGQETQYF; CDR3 DNA: TGTGCCAGCTCGCCCAGGATGGGCCAAGAGACCCAGTACTTC
clone size: few; J gene: TRBJ1-4; D gene: -; CDR3 length: 16; V gene: TRBV30; CDR3 protein: CAWNPTGQTTNEKLFF; CDR3 DNA: TGTGCCTGGAATCCCACAGGGCAAACAACTAATGAAAAACTGTTTTTT
clone size: many; J gene: TRBJ2-7; D gene: -; CDR3 length: 13; V gene: TRBV25-1; CDR3 protein: CASSGLQVYEQYF; CDR3 DNA: TGTGCCAGCAGTGGCCTGCAGGTCTACGAGCAGTACTTC